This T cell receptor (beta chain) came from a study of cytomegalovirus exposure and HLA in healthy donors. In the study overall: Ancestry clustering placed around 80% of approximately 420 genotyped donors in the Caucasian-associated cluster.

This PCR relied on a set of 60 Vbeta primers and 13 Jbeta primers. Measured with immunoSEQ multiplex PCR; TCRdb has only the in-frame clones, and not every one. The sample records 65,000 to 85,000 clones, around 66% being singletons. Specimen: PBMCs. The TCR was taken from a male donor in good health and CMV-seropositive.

The CDR3 sequence is CASSLQLAGTDTQYF. The CDR3, as DNA: TGCGCCAGCAGCTTGCAGTTAGCGGGAACGGATACGCAGTATTTT. V usage is TRBV5-1 and J usage is TRBJ2-3, with 8 bases fitting TRBD2. Germline CDR1 is SGHRS and CDR2 is YFSETQ. The CDR3 loop spans 15 amino acids. The V segment lost 1 base and the J segment 6 bases; nucleotides outside the gene matches: 7.